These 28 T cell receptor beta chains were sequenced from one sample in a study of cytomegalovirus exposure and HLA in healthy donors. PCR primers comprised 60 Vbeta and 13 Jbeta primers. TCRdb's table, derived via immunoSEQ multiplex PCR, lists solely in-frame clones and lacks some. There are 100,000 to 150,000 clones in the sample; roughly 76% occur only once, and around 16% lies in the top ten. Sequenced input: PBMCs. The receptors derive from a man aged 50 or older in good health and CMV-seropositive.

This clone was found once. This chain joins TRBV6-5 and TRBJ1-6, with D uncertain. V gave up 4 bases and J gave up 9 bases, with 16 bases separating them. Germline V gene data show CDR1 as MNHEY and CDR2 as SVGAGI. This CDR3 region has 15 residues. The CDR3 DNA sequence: TGTGCCAGCAGTTCGCGTGCGGTAATGGGTTCACCCCTCCACTTT. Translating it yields CASSSRAVMGSPLHF.

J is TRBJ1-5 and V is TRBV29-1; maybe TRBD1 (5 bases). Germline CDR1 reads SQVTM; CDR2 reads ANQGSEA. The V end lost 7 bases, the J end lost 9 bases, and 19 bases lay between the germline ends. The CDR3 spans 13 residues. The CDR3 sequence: CSAADGTGRPQHF. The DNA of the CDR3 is TGCAGCGCCGCGGACGGGACCGGGAGGCCCCAGCATTTT.

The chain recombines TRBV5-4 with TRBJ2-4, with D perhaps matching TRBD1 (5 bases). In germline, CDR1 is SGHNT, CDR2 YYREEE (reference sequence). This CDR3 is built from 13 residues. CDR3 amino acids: CAYSREAKNIQYF. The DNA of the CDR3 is TGTGCTTACAGCAGGGAAGCCAAAAACATTCAGTACTTC.

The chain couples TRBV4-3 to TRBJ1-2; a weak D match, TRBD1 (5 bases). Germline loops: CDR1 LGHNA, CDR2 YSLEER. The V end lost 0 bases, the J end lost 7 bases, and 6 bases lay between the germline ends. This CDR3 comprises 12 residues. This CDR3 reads CASSQEGLGYTF. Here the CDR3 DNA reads TGCGCCAGCAGCCAAGAGGGGCTTGGCTACACCTTC.

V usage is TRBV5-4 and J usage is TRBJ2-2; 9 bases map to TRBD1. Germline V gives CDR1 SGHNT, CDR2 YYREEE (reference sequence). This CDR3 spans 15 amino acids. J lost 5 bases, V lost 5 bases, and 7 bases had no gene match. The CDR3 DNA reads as TGTGCCAGCAGTTCACTGACAGGGGGAACCGGGGAGCTGTTTTTT. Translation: CASSSLTGGTGELFF.

CDR3 sequence: CASSPDRGNQPQHF. The CDR3, as DNA: TGTGCCAGTAGCCCTGACAGGGGTAATCAGCCCCAGCATTTT. The chain carries TRBV19 and TRBJ1-5, with 8 bases matching TRBD1. The germline V gene encodes CDR1 LNHDA and CDR2 SQIVND (reference sequence). Unmatched junction bases numbered 5, after V lost 6 bases and J lost 4 bases. CDR3 length equals 14 residues.

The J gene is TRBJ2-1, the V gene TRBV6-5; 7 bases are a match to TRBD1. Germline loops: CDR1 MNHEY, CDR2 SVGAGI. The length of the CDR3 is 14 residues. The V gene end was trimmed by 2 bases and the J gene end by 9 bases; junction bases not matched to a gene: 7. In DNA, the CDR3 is TGTGCCAGCAGTTACGGGACAGATGAGGTTGAGCAGTTCTTC. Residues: CASSYGTDEVEQFF.

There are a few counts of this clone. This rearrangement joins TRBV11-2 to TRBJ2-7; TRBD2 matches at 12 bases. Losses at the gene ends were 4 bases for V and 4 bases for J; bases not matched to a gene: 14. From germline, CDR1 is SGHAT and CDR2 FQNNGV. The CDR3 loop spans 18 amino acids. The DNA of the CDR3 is TGTGCCAGCAGCTCTCGGGAAAGGGGACTAGCGGGCAAGTACGAGCAGTACTTC. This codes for CASSSRERGLAGKYEQYF.

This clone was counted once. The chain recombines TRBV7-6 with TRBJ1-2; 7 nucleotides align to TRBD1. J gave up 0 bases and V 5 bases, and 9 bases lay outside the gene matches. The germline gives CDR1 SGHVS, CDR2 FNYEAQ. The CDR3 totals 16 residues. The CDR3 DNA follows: TGTGCCAGCAGCCCTGAGACAGGGTTTTCTAACTATGGCTACACCTTC. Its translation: CASSPETGFSNYGYTF.

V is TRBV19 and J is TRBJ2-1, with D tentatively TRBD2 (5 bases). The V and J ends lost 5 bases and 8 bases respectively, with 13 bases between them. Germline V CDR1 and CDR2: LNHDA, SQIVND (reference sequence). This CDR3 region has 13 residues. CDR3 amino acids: CASSPEEDHEQFF. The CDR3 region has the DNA TGTGCCAGTAGTCCCGAGGAGGACCATGAGCAGTTCTTC.

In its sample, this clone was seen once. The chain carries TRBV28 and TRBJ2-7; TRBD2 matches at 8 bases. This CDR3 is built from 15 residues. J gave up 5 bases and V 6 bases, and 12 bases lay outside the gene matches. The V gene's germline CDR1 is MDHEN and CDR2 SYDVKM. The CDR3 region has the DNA TGTGCCAGCAGCCCCCTAAGACTAGCGCACCACGAGCAGTACTTC. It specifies CASSPLRLAHHEQYF.

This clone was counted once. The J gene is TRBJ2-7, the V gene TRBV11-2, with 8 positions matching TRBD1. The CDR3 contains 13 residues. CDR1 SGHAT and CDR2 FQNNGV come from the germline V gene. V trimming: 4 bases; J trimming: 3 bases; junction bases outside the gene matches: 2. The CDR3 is CASSWGQDYEQYF. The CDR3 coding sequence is TGTGCCAGCAGCTGGGGACAGGACTACGAGCAGTACTTC.

The CDR3 loop is CASSGNSGYQETQYF. CDR3 DNA: TGTGCCAGCTCGGGAAATAGCGGGTACCAAGAGACCCAGTACTTC. The chain links TRBV6-1 to TRBJ2-5, with TRBD2 identical over 7 bases. The CDR3 is 15 residues long. Germline V gene lookup returns CDR1 MNHNS and CDR2 SASEGT. The trim removed 8 bases at V and 0 bases at J, leaving 9 bases unmatched.

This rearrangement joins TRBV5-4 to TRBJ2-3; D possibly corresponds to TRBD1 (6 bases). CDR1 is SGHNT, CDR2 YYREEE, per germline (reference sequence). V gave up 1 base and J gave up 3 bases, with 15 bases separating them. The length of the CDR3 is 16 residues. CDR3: CASSLNSPQGTDTQYF. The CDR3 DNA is TGTGCCAGCAGCTTGAACTCGCCCCAGGGGACAGATACGCAGTATTTT. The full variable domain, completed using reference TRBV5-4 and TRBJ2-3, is ETGVTQSPTHLIKTRGQQVTLRCSSQSGHNTVSWYQQALGQGPQFIFQYYREEENGRGNFPPRFSGLQFPNYSSELNVNALELDDSALYLCASSLNSPQGTDTQYFGPGTRLTVL.

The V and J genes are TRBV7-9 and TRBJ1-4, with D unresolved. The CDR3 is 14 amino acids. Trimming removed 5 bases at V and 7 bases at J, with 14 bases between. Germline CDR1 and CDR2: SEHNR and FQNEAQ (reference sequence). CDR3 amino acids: CASSQTKSGEKLFF. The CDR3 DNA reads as TGTGCCAGCAGCCAGACTAAGTCTGGTGAAAAACTGTTTTTT. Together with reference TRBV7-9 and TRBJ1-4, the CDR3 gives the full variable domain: DTGVSQNPRHKITKRGQNVTFRCDPISEHNRLYWYRQTLGQGPEFLTYFQNEAQLEKSRLLSDRFSAERPKGSFSTLEIQRTEQGDSAMYLCASSQTKSGEKLFFGSGTQLSVL.

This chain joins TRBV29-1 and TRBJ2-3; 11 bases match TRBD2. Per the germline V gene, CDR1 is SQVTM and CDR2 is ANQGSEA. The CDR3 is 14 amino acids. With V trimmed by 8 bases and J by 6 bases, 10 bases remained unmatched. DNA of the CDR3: TGCAGCTCGGGGACTAGCGGACTCATGGATACGCAGTATTTT. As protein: CSSGTSGLMDTQYF.

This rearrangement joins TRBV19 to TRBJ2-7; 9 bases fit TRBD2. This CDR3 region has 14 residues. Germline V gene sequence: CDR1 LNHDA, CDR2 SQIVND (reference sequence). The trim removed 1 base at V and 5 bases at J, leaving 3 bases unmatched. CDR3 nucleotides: TGTGCCAGTAGTATAGGGGCTAGCGGGAACGAGCAGTACTTC. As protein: CASSIGASGNEQYF.

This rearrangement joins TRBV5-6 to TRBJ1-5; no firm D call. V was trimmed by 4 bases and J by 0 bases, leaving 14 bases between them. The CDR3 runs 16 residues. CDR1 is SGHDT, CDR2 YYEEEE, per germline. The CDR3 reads CASSSRQEFSNQPQHF. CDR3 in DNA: TGTGCCAGCAGCAGCCGACAAGAATTTAGCAATCAGCCCCAGCATTTT.

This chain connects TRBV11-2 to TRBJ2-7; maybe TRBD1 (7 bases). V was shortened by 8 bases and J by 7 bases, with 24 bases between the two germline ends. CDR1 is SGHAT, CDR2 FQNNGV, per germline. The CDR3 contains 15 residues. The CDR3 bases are TGTGCCAGCGCCCAGGGGGGAGGATGGGCGGGGGAGCAGTACTTC. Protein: CASAQGGGWAGEQYF.

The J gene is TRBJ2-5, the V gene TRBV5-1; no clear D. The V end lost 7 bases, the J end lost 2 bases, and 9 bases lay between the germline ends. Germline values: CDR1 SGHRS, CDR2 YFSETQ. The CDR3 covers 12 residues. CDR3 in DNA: TGCGCCAGCCGGCAGGCACAAGAGACCCAGTACTTC. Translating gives CASRQAQETQYF.

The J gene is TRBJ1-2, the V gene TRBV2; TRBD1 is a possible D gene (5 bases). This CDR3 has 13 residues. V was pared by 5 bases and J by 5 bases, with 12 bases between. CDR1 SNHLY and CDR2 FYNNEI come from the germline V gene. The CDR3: CASSFSGIYGYTF. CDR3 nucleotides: TGTGCCAGCAGTTTCTCAGGGATTTATGGCTACACCTTC.

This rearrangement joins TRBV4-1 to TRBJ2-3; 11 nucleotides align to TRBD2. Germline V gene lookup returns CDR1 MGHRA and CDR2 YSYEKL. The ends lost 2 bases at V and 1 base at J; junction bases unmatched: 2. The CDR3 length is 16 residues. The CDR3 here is CASSQLAGGRTDTQYF. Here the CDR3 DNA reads TGCGCCAGCAGCCAACTAGCGGGGGGCCGCACAGATACGCAGTATTTT.

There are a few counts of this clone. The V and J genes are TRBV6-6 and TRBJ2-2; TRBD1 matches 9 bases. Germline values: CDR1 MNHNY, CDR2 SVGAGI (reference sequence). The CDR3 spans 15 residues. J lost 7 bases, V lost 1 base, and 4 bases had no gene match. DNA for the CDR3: TGTGCCAGCAGTTACTTGGACAGGGGTATCGGGGAGCTGTTTTTT. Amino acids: CASSYLDRGIGELFF.

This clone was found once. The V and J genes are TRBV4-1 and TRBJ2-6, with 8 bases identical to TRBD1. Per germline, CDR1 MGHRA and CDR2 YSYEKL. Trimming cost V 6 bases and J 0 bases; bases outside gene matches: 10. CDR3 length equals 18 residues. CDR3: CASRSGQGLISGANVLTF. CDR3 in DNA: TGCGCCAGCAGGAGCGGACAGGGATTGATCTCTGGGGCCAACGTCCTGACTTTC.

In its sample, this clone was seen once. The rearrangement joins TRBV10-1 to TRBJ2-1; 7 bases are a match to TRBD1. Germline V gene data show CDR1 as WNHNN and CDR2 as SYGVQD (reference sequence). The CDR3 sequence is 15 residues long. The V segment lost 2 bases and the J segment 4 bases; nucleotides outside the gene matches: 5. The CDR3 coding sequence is TGCGCCAGCAGTGAGCCCGGGACAGCATACAATGAGCAGTTCTTC. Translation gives CASSEPGTAYNEQFF.

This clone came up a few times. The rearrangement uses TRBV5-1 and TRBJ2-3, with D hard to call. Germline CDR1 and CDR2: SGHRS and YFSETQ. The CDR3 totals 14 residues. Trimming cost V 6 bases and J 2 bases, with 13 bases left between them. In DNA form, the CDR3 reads TGCGCCAGCAACGAGGCGGTAGCCACAGATACGCAGTATTTT. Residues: CASNEAVATDTQYF.

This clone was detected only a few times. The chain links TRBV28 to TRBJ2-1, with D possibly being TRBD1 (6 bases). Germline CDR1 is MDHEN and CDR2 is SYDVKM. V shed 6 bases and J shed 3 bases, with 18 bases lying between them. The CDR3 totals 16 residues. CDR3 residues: CASRPQGTTNYNEQFF. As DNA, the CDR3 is TGTGCCAGCAGGCCCCAGGGGACAACAAACTACAATGAGCAGTTCTTC.

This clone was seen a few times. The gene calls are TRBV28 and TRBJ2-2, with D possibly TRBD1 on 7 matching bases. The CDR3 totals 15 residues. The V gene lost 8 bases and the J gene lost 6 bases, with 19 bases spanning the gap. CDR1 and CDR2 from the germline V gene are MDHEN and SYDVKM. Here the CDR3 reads CASHHPRGEAGELFF. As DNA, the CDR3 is TGTGCCAGCCACCACCCCAGGGGGGAGGCCGGGGAGCTGTTTTTT.